This entry is about one TCR beta chain. Its target is not known. This entry is derived from a study of T cell repertoires in cytomegalovirus infection. Study information: The authors used CMV epitopes that were HLA-C-restricted (recently identified) and HLA-B-restricted (well studied). Matching HLA type, along with CMV infection, was indicated by public TCR beta signatures.

The CDR3 runs 15 residues. Trimming pared 3 bases from V and 4 bases from J, leaving 12 bases between. TCRdb ran MiXCR on the reads and lists one entry per CDR3 protein. In the table there are 250,000 to 300,000 distinct CDR3 sequences, 22% of which are singletons. General observations from the study: Dominant in the ex vivo response were TCR beta clonotypes restricted by HLA-C and specific for CMV.

The chain employs TRBV12-3 or TRBV12-4 and TRBJ1-4; D remains ambiguous. Sequenced material: cultured PBMCs, taken from culture after CMV antigen stimulation. This clonotype was obtained from a human donor in good health (CMV status not recorded). Some clones in this sample may be carry-over from other donors' samples. For the CDR3, the DNA is TGTGCCAGCAGTTTCGAGGGCAGACTTAATGAAAAACTGTTTTTT. As protein: CASSFEGRLNEKLFF.